Each of the 22 T cell receptor beta chains below was sequenced from the same sample in a study of blood T cell repertoires in COVID-19. This table comes from immunoSEQ multiplex PCR, and its TCRdb copy is limited to in-frame clones, with some not included. This sample yields over 150,000 clones, of which 83% are seen a single time; approximately 2% belongs to the top ten. Input material: peripheral blood. These receptors were collected from a woman aged 80 or over with acute or convalescent COVID-19.

This chain links TRBV20-1 with TRBJ1-4; D unclear. The CDR3 has 13 amino acids. V lost 3 bases to trimming and J lost 5 bases, with 10 bases between them. CDR1 and CDR2 from the germline V gene are DFQATT and SNEGSKA (reference sequence). The CDR3 protein is CSASAGYNEKLFF. The CDR3 bases are TGCAGTGCTAGTGCGGGGTACAATGAAAAACTGTTTTTT.

CDR3 protein: CSVAMSVQETQYF. CDR3 nucleotides: TGCAGCGTTGCGATGTCAGTCCAAGAGACCCAGTACTTC. The chain is built from TRBV29-1 and TRBJ2-5; no firm D call. Germline V gene lookup returns CDR1 SQVTM and CDR2 ANQGSEA. V was clipped by 4 bases and J by 1 base, with 10 bases between them. This CDR3 comprises 13 residues.

CDR3 amino acids: CASSLHRGDYGYTF. Written as DNA, the CDR3 is TGTGCCAGCAGTTTACACAGGGGGGACTATGGCTACACCTTC. V and J are TRBV28 and TRBJ1-2; 8 nucleotides agree with TRBD1. Trimming cost V 2 bases and J 3 bases; bases outside gene matches: 2. Looked up from germline, CDR1 is MDHEN and CDR2 is SYDVKM. This CDR3 contains 14 residues.

This chain uses TRBV5-6 with TRBJ1-1, with TRBD1 as a possible D gene (6 bases). The CDR3 consists of 14 residues. V was clipped by 2 bases and J by 1 base, with 9 bases between them. Germline V CDR1 and CDR2: SGHDT, YYEEEE. CDR3 sequence: CASSLQGWNTEAFF. CDR3 in DNA: TGTGCCAGCAGCTTACAGGGATGGAACACTGAAGCTTTCTTT.

The rearrangement links TRBV4-2 to TRBJ2-3, with D unclear. The CDR3 is 12 residues long. V was pared by 3 bases and J by 3 bases, with 4 bases between. CDR1 and CDR2 (germline): LGHNA, YNFKEQ. The CDR3, as DNA: TGTGCCAGCAGCCATCTGACAGATACGCAGTATTTT. Translation: CASSHLTDTQYF.

The chain is built from TRBV15 and TRBJ1-5; 11 bases fit TRBD1. Germline V gene data show CDR1 as LNHNV and CDR2 as YYDKDF (reference sequence). This CDR3 has 17 residues. The trim removed 0 bases at V and 2 bases at J, leaving 3 bases unmatched. The CDR3 sequence: CATSRDPGQGGNQPQHF. CDR3 sequence (DNA): TGTGCCACCAGCAGAGATCCGGGACAGGGGGGCAATCAGCCCCAGCATTTT.

This sequence joins TRBV5-4 and TRBJ1-4; 11 bases fit TRBD1. J gave up 8 bases and V 2 bases, and 2 bases lay outside the gene matches. The CDR3 is 14 amino acids. In germline, CDR1 is SGHNT, CDR2 YYREEE (reference sequence). This CDR3 is CASSFGTGGEKLFF. The CDR3 DNA is TGTGCCAGCAGCTTCGGGACAGGGGGGGAAAAACTGTTTTTT.

The gene calls are TRBV27 and TRBJ2-3; no firm D call. Trimming pared 7 bases from V and 2 bases from J, leaving 10 bases between. Germline lookup yields CDR1 MNHEY and CDR2 SMNVEV (reference sequence). The CDR3 runs 13 residues. The CDR3 bases are TGTGCCAGCAAACGCCTATACACAGATACGCAGTATTTT. It is translated as CASKRLYTDTQYF.

CDR3 DNA: TGCGCCAGCAGCTACGCCGCGGCAGGGGCCACTGAAGCTTTCTTT. Translated, it gives CASSYAAAGATEAFF. The chain carries TRBV5-1 and TRBJ1-1, with a possible D match to TRBD1 (6 bases). The CDR3 has 15 amino acids. Germline CDR1 is SGHRS and CDR2 is YFSETQ. V dropped 3 bases and J dropped 4 bases, with 16 bases sitting between them. The full variable domain, its missing parts supplied by reference TRBV5-1 and TRBJ1-1, is KAGVTQTPRYLIKTRGQQVTLSCSPISGHRSVSWYQQTPGQGLQFLFEYFSETQRNKGNFPGRFSGRQFSNSRSEMNVSTLELGDSALYLCASSYAAAGATEAFFGQGTRLTVV.

The J gene is TRBJ1-5, the V gene TRBV6-5; D possibly corresponds to TRBD1 (6 bases). The CDR3 contains 14 residues. V was trimmed by 4 bases and J by 6 bases, leaving 13 bases between them. Germline V CDR1 and CDR2: MNHEY, SVGAGI. CDR3 protein: CASSFHREGQPQHF. The CDR3 DNA is TGTGCCAGCAGTTTTCACAGGGAAGGTCAGCCCCAGCATTTT.

This clone was found once. CDR3 sequence: CASSPPRVSGNTIYF. The CDR3 DNA is TGTGCCAGCAGTCCTCCTCGGGTCTCTGGAAACACCATATATTTT. V is TRBV28 and J is TRBJ1-3; D remains ambiguous. CDR1 and CDR2 (germline): MDHEN, SYDVKM. V was cut by 5 bases and J by 0 bases, with 11 bases left in between. The CDR3 totals 15 residues.

This chain's CDR3 is CATSDRGTGGDYGYTF. CDR3 bases: TGTGCCACCAGTGATCGCGGCACAGGGGGTGACTATGGCTACACCTTC. The chain links TRBV24-1 to TRBJ1-2; TRBD1 aligns across 8 bases. The trim removed 3 bases at V and 3 bases at J, leaving 8 bases unmatched. The length of the CDR3 is 16 residues. Germline loops: CDR1 KGHDR, CDR2 SFDVKD.

The rearrangement joins TRBV3-1 (or the pseudogene TRBV3-2) to TRBJ2-2, with D possibly TRBD2 on 6 matching bases. The V end lost 0 bases, the J end lost 3 bases, and 11 bases lay between the germline ends. This CDR3 comprises 16 residues. Germline CDR1 LGHDT, CDR2 YNNKEL (reference sequence). The CDR3 DNA reads as TGTGCCAGCAGCCAAGATAGTTGGGGGGACACCGGGGAGCTGTTTTTT. It yields the protein CASSQDSWGDTGELFF.

This clone was observed a handful of times. V and J are TRBV28 and TRBJ2-5; possible D gene TRBD2, 5 bases. CDR1 and CDR2 (germline): MDHEN, SYDVKM. The CDR3 is made up of 14 amino acids. Trimming removed 5 bases at V and 5 bases at J, with 15 bases between. As DNA, the CDR3 is TGTGCCAGCAGTCCAGGACTTACGCGGGAGACCCAGTACTTC. This codes for CASSPGLTRETQYF.

V usage is TRBV7-2 and J usage is TRBJ2-3; unclear D gene. The CDR3 is made up of 13 amino acids. The V and J ends lost 5 bases and 7 bases respectively, with 13 bases between them. Per germline, CDR1 SGHTA and CDR2 FQGNSA. The CDR3 DNA reads as TGTGCCAGCAGCCTGGCTGTCCAACATACGCAGTATTTT. This translates into CASSLAVQHTQYF. The variable domain in full, with the rest retrieved from reference TRBV7-2 and TRBJ2-3, is GAGVSQSPSNKVTEKGKDVELRCDPISGHTALYWYRQSLGQGLEFLIYFQGNSAPDKSGLPSDRFSAERTGGSVSTLTIQRTQQEDSAVYLCASSLAVQHTQYFGPGTRLTVL.

This clone showed up just a few times. The identical CDR3 is also encoded by other nucleotide sequences in the sample. The chain combines TRBV29-1 with TRBJ1-1; perhaps TRBD1 as D (6 bases). The CDR3 extends over 12 amino acids. Trimming removed 4 bases from V and 4 bases from J, with 10 bases in between. Per the germline V gene, CDR1 is SQVTM and CDR2 is ANQGSEA. The CDR3 sequence is CSVVGGGTEAFF. CDR3 nucleotide sequence: TGCAGCGTTGTAGGGGGTGGCACTGAAGCTTTCTTT.

The chain joins TRBV28 to TRBJ2-7; 7 positions match TRBD1. This CDR3 is 14 amino acids long. The trim removed 8 bases at V and 0 bases at J, leaving 7 bases unmatched. CDR1 and CDR2 (germline): MDHEN, SYDVKM. This CDR3 is CASGDRLYSYEQYF. CDR3 coding DNA: TGTGCCAGCGGGGACAGATTATACTCCTACGAGCAGTACTTC.

The rearrangement joins TRBV5-1 to TRBJ2-7; TRBD1 matches 10 bases. V gave up 5 bases and J gave up 0 bases; unmatched junction bases: 8. The length of the CDR3 is 16 residues. Per the germline V gene, CDR1 is SGHRS and CDR2 is YFSETQ. The chain's CDR3 is CASRDTGQGSSYEQYF. CDR3 sequence (DNA): TGCGCCAGCAGGGACACGGGACAGGGGAGCTCCTACGAGCAGTACTTC.

This clone has only one observation. The chain combines TRBV19 with TRBJ1-1; D is undetermined. Trimming took off 5 bases at V and 4 bases at J, with 5 bases between the two ends. CDR3 length equals 11 residues. The germline V gene encodes CDR1 LNHDA and CDR2 SQIVND (reference sequence). CDR3 sequence reads: CASSVSTEAFF. DNA of the CDR3: TGTGCCAGTAGTGTCAGCACTGAAGCTTTCTTT.

The rearrangement uses TRBV9 and TRBJ2-2, with 12 positions matching TRBD2. Losses at the gene ends were 4 bases for V and 5 bases for J; bases not matched to a gene: 6. The CDR3 spans 16 residues. The germline V gene has CDR1 SGDLS and CDR2 YYNGEE. The CDR3 nucleotides are TGTGCCAGCAGCCCACTAGCGGGGGGAGGAACCGGGGAGCTGTTTTTT. This codes for CASSPLAGGGTGELFF.

The chain uses TRBV29-1 and TRBJ2-1; 11 positions match TRBD1. The CDR3 extends over 15 amino acids. V was clipped by 7 bases and J by 1 base; unmatched bases: 6. Germline lookup yields CDR1 SQVTM and CDR2 ANQGSEA. CDR3 DNA sequence: TGCAGCGCCTGGGACAGGGGGGGATCCTACAATGAGCAGTTCTTC. This sequence encodes CSAWDRGGSYNEQFF.

The CDR3 reads CASSLGGYYEQYF. As DNA, the CDR3 is TGTGCCAGCAGTCTCGGAGGATACTACGAGCAGTACTTC. The V gene is TRBV28, the J gene TRBJ2-7; TRBD2 is a possible D gene (5 bases). There are 13 residues in the CDR3. Germline-derived CDR1 and CDR2 are MDHEN and SYDVKM. The V end lost 5 bases, the J end lost 3 bases, and 11 bases lay between the germline ends.